These 7 T cell receptor beta chains were all obtained from the same sample, sequenced in a study of blood T cell repertoires in COVID-19. The method was immunoSEQ multiplex PCR; TCRdb's version includes in-frame clones alone and lacks a portion of them. The sample records about 180,000 clones, 83% being singletons. The sequenced material came from peripheral blood. The receptors here all came from a woman aged 70 to 79 with COVID-19, enrolled during active disease.

The V call is TRBV19, the J call TRBJ2-5; TRBD2 matches 9 bases. Trimming removed 2 bases from V and 5 bases from J; junction bases left unmatched: 6. The CDR3 is 15 amino acids. CDR1 LNHDA and CDR2 SQIVND come from the germline V gene (reference sequence). CDR3 amino acids: CASSIMVAGEETQYF. The CDR3 nucleotides read TGTGCCAGTAGTATAATGGTAGCGGGAGAGGAGACCCAGTACTTC.

J is TRBJ1-2 and V is TRBV7-2; tentatively, D is TRBD1 (6 bases). CDR3 size: 14 residues. Germline CDR1 SGHTA, CDR2 FQGNSA. The V and J ends lost 4 bases and 4 bases respectively, with 13 bases between them. CDR3 nucleotides: TGTGCCAGCAGCTCGAGGACAGCTTCCTATGGCTACACCTTC. Protein: CASSSRTASYGYTF.

This clone was detected a few times. This chain joins TRBV24-1 and TRBJ2-5; 8 nucleotides match TRBD1. The germline V gene encodes CDR1 KGHDR and CDR2 SFDVKD. The CDR3 has 15 amino acids. Losses at the gene ends were 3 bases for V and 4 bases for J; bases not matched to a gene: 6. The CDR3 bases are TGTGCCACCAGTGATCCGACAGGGGACGGAGAGACCCAGTACTTC. It yields the protein CATSDPTGDGETQYF.

The V gene is TRBV28, the J gene TRBJ2-5; 8 nucleotides agree with TRBD1. CDR3 length equals 13 residues. CDR1 and CDR2 (germline): MDHEN, SYDVKM. V dropped 6 bases and J dropped 5; count of bases not matched to a gene: 5. The CDR3 sequence: CASRLTGDETQYF. The CDR3 DNA reads as TGTGCCAGCAGACTGACAGGGGACGAGACCCAGTACTTC.

The chain has TRBV6-4 and TRBJ2-3; D remains unclear. The germline gives CDR1 MRHNA, CDR2 SNTAGT. CDR3 length: 13 amino acids. V lost 3 bases to trimming and J lost 0 bases, with 4 bases between them. CDR3 DNA: TGTGCCAGCAGTGAAGAGAGCACAGATACGCAGTATTTT. The encoded protein is CASSEESTDTQYF.

The J gene is TRBJ1-1, the V gene TRBV3-1 (or the pseudogene TRBV3-2); D is undetermined. The CDR3 is 14 residues long. V lost 0 bases and J 7 bases, leaving 12 bases between the germline ends. CDR1 LGHDT and CDR2 YNNKEL come from the germline V gene (reference sequence). The CDR3 loop is CASSQDLLRIEAFF. The CDR3 nucleotides are TGTGCCAGCAGCCAAGATCTTCTGAGGATTGAAGCTTTCTTT.

J is TRBJ2-5 and V is TRBV28; 9 nucleotides match TRBD1. This CDR3 comprises 14 residues. CDR1 is MDHEN, CDR2 SYDVKM, per germline. Trimming removed 4 bases from V and 5 bases from J; junction bases left unmatched: 5. CDR3 DNA: TGTGCCAGCAGTTCACAGGGGGCGGGGGAGACCCAGTACTTC. Translating it yields CASSSQGAGETQYF.